This TCR beta chain was sequenced in a study of OX40 agonist ivuxolimab in advanced cancers. Overall study context: Patients' therapy was ivuxolimab, an antibody that acts as an agonist of OX40 (CD134).

Trimming shortened V by 5 bases and J by 3 bases, and 8 bases separated the two germline ends. The CDR3 is 13 amino acids. CDR1 and CDR2 (germline): MNHNS, SASEGT. Here immunoSEQ multiplex PCR was the method, and the copy in TCRdb shows in-frame clones only, minus some. The repertoire holds tens of thousands of clones, with about 88% as singletons. This TCR came from an adult with an advanced solid tumor such as melanoma, head and neck, liver or kidney cancer. The starting material was CD4+ or CD8+ T cells sorted from blood, obtained in a trial of the OX40 agonist ivuxolimab. V is TRBV6-1 and J is TRBJ2-1, with D perhaps TRBD2 (5 bases). The CDR3 DNA reads TGTGCCAGCAGTCACCGGGGCTACAATGAGCAGTTCTTC. Protein: CASSHRGYNEQFF.